The clone carrying this TCR beta chain was seen repeatedly, ten times or more. It was uncontrolled infection, other autoimmune disease, pregnancy or lactation that excluded patients. The data are from a study of T cells in Graves' hyperthyroidism and ophthalmopathy. RNA transcripts gave rise to amplified TCR beta CDR3 regions. The TCR CDR3 first-round RT-PCR relied on the HTBI primer set. TCRdb re-called the multiplex PCR reads through MiXCR, storing one row per CDR3 protein. Among approximately 530,000 distinct CDR3 sequences listed, just under 20% were seen once. Germline V gene data show CDR1 as SGHVS and CDR2 as FQNEAQ. V gave up 4 bases and J gave up 5 bases, with 17 bases separating them. The CDR3 totals 15 residues.

The chain couples TRBV7-8 to TRBJ2-5; no firm D call. The receptor's source is a man aged 40-50 years with Graves' ophthalmopathy. The specimen was blood. The CDR3 bases are TGTGCCAGCAGCTCCTCCCGGCCGGGTGACGAGACCCAGTACTTC. This gives the protein CASSSSRPGDETQYF.